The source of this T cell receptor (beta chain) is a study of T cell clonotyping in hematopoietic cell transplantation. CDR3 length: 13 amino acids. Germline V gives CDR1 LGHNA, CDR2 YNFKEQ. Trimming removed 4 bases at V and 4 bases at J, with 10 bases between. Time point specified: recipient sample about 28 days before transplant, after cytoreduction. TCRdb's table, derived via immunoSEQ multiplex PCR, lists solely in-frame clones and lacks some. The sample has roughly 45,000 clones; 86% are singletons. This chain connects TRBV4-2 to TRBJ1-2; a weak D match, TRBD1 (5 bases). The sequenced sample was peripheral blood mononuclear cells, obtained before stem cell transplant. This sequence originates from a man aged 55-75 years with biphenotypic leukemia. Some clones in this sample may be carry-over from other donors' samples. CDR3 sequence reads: CASSPDSFYGYTF. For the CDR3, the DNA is TGTGCCAGCAGCCCTGACAGTTTCTATGGCTACACCTTC.